This T cell receptor beta chain was found in a study of regulatory T cells in long-lasting Graves disease. The TCR beta library used iRepertoire HTBI primers with Arm-PCR amplification of CDR3. One entry per CDR3 protein, called by TCRdb with MiXCR from the multiplex PCR reads. This repertoire shows hundreds of thousands of distinct CDR3 sequences, roughly 13% found once; its top ten account for roughly a tenth. Time point here: newly diagnosed GD, antithyroid drugs for less than 3 months. RNA isolated from PBMCs was used to make the TCR library. The table lists this clonotype with many counts. J was trimmed by 1 base and V by 7 bases; bases with no gene match: 4. The CDR3 has 14 residues. Another study also made use of these data, one on T cells in Graves' hyperthyroidism and ophthalmopathy.

The sequence derives from a man in his thirties or forties with Graves disease. This sequence joins TRBV12-3 or TRBV12-4 and TRBJ2-7; TRBD2 matches 10 bases. The sample was peripheral blood mononuclear cells (PBMCs), taken at new diagnosis, from a patient treated with antithyroid drugs. CDR3 nucleotides: TGTGCCAGCACCGGACTAGCGGCTTCCTACGAGCAGTACTTC. Translated, it gives CASTGLAASYEQYF.